These 13 T cell receptor beta chains share one sample of origin, sequenced in a study of cytomegalovirus exposure and HLA in healthy donors. Primers for the PCR totalled 60 Vbeta and 13 Jbeta. The data were produced by immunoSEQ multiplex PCR, yet TCRdb's version contains in-frame clones alone and is incomplete. Recorded here are around 29,000 clones; the top ten clones represent less than 0.75%. Input material: PBMCs. The receptors shown here come from a man aged 25 to 45 in good health and CMV-seronegative.

V gene TRBV6-1 combines with J gene TRBJ2-2; no clear D. Deletions cut 4 bases from V and 3 bases from J, with 6 bases between. The germline CDR1 and CDR2 sequences are MNHNS and SASEGT. The CDR3 covers 13 residues. The CDR3 region has the DNA TGTGCCAGCAGTGCCCGGGACACCGGGGAGCTGTTTTTT. Protein: CASSARDTGELFF.

V and J are TRBV6-5 and TRBJ2-7; D is perhaps TRBD1 (6 bases). Trimming left V 6 bases short and J 5 bases short, with 17 bases between. Germline-derived CDR1 and CDR2 are MNHEY and SVGAGI. The CDR3 length is 14 residues. CDR3 protein: CASSLTGYPNEQYF. CDR3 sequence (DNA): TGTGCCAGCAGCCTTACAGGGTACCCCAACGAGCAGTACTTC.

The chain is built from TRBV5-1 and TRBJ1-2, with a tentative D call TRBD1 (6 bases). V was trimmed by 3 bases and J by 4 bases, leaving 13 bases between them. The germline V gene encodes CDR1 SGHRS and CDR2 YFSETQ. CDR3 length equals 14 residues. The CDR3 nucleotides are TGCGCCAGCAGCTCGAAGGGGGAAGGCTATGGCTACACCTTC. This sequence encodes CASSSKGEGYGYTF.

The J gene is TRBJ2-2, the V gene TRBV5-1, with TRBD2 identical over 12 bases. The V segment lost 4 bases and the J segment 4 bases; nucleotides outside the gene matches: 5. The CDR3 contains 16 residues. Germline V gene lookup returns CDR1 SGHRS and CDR2 YFSETQ. CDR3 bases: TGCGCCAGCAGCCCGACTAGCGGGAGAGGCACCGGGGAGCTGTTTTTT. This gives the protein CASSPTSGRGTGELFF.

This chain links TRBV27 with TRBJ2-2, with TRBD2 identical over 8 bases. Germline V gene lookup returns CDR1 MNHEY and CDR2 SMNVEV (reference sequence). V dropped 11 bases and J dropped 1; count of bases not matched to a gene: 6. This CDR3 has 14 residues. The CDR3, as DNA: TGTGCCGCGGCGGGGGGCTGGAACACCGGGGAGCTGTTTTTT. This encodes CAAAGGWNTGELFF.

This chain connects TRBV5-1 to TRBJ1-5; the match to TRBD1 covers 9 bases. This CDR3 has 15 amino acids. Germline CDR1 and CDR2: SGHRS and YFSETQ. The trim removed 1 base at V and 2 bases at J, leaving 1 base unmatched. The CDR3 protein is CASSLWTGGNQPQHF. The CDR3 DNA reads TGCGCCAGCAGCTTGTGGACAGGGGGCAATCAGCCCCAGCATTTT.

V is TRBV12-5 and J is TRBJ2-7, with a tentative D call TRBD1 (6 bases). V was pared by 7 bases and J by 5 bases, with 18 bases between. Germline V gene lookup returns CDR1 LGHNT and CDR2 FRNRAP. The CDR3 is made up of 14 amino acids. The CDR3 sequence: CASVVQGTMNEQYF. Here the CDR3 DNA reads TGTGCTAGTGTTGTACAGGGAACTATGAACGAGCAGTACTTC.

The chain recombines TRBV6-5 with TRBJ2-1; D gene unclear. The CDR3 totals 11 residues. Germline V lookup: CDR1 MNHEY, CDR2 SVGAGI. The V and J ends lost 8 bases and 9 bases respectively, with 11 bases between them. CDR3 nucleotides: TGTGCCAGCGGCCTGAGGAGTGAGCAGTTCTTC. Translated, it gives CASGLRSEQFF.

The genes are TRBV6-5 and TRBJ2-7, with D tentatively TRBD1 (6 bases). The CDR3 has 11 amino acids. Trimming pared 6 bases from V and 6 bases from J, leaving 9 bases between. Germline-derived CDR1 and CDR2 are MNHEY and SVGAGI. CDR3 sequence: CASRQGSEQYF. In DNA, the CDR3 is TGTGCCAGCAGGCAGGGGTCCGAGCAGTACTTC.

The chain carries TRBV30 and TRBJ1-4, with TRBD1 identical over 7 bases. Germline values: CDR1 GTSNPN, CDR2 SVGIG (reference sequence). This CDR3 is 13 amino acids long. DNA of the CDR3: TGTGCTACCCCTTACAGGGGAGGTGAAAAACTGTTTTTT. Its protein is CATPYRGGEKLFF.

The J gene is TRBJ2-7, the V gene TRBV5-1, with 9 bases aligning to TRBD1. The length of the CDR3 is 14 residues. With V trimmed by 3 bases and J by 5 bases, 6 bases remained unmatched. Germline V gene lookup returns CDR1 SGHRS and CDR2 YFSETQ. The DNA of the CDR3 is TGCGCCAGCAGCTCAACACAGGGGGCTAACGAGCAGTACTTC. Translated: CASSSTQGANEQYF.

The CDR3 here is CASSGNEQYF. CDR3 nucleotide sequence: TGTGCCAGTTCAGGGAACGAGCAGTACTTC. V usage is TRBV7-9 and J usage is TRBJ2-7, with TRBD1 as a possible D gene (5 bases). Between the trimmed V and J ends, which lost 9 bases and 5 bases, there was a span of 8 bases. This CDR3 is 10 amino acids long. CDR1 and CDR2 (germline): SEHNR, FQNEAQ (reference sequence). Using reference TRBV7-9 and TRBJ2-7 for the parts outside the CDR3, the full variable domain is DTGVSQNPRHKITKRGQNVTFRCDPISEHNRLYWYRQTLGQGPEFLTYFQNEAQLEKSRLLSDRFSAERPKGSFSTLEIQRTEQGDSAMYLCASSGNEQYFGPGTRLTVT.

This sequence joins TRBV19 and TRBJ2-1; tentative D call: TRBD1 (5 bases). This CDR3 contains 17 residues. Germline-derived CDR1 and CDR2 are LNHDA and SQIVND (reference sequence). The V and J ends lost 2 bases and 6 bases respectively, with 20 bases between them. CDR3 region: CASSIPRQGSVFNEQFF. The CDR3 nucleotides are TGTGCCAGTAGTATACCTCGGCAGGGAAGTGTTTTCAATGAGCAGTTCTTC.